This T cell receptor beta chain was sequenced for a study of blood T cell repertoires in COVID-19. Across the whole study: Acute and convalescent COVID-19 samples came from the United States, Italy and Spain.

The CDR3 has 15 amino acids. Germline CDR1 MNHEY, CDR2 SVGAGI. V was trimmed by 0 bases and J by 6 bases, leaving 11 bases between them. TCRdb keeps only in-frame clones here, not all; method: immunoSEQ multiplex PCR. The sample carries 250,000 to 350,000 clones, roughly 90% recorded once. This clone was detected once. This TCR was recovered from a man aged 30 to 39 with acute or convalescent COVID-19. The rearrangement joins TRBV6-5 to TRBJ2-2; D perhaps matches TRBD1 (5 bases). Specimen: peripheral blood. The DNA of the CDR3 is TGTGCCAGCAGTTACTCGGAAGGCAGGGCCGGGGAGCTGTTTTTT. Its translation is CASSYSEGRAGELFF.